This passage covers 18 T cell receptor beta chains from one sample sequenced in a study of post-analysis software for immune sequencing data. No antigen is known for these receptors. Unique molecular identifiers had been added to the TCR beta cDNA libraries. TCRdb fed the PCR reads into MiXCR, producing one record per CDR3 protein. In the table there are some 700,000 distinct CDR3 sequences, approximately 59% of which are singletons. Study-level findings and limits: Patients used roughly five TRBV segments, including TRBV5-6, TRBV5-1 and TRBV20-1, more often than controls.

The sequenced sample consisted of blood. The source is a girl aged 2-10 years with multiple sclerosis.

The chain employs TRBV6-6 and TRBJ2-7, with 9 bases lining up with TRBD2. The CDR3 is 15 amino acids. The germline V gene has CDR1 MNHNY and CDR2 SVGAGI (reference sequence). Trimming took 2 bases from V and 7 from J; bases not matched to a gene: 9. Here the CDR3 reads CASSYLTTSGAEQYF. The CDR3 region has the DNA TGTGCCAGCAGTTACCTTACGACTAGCGGAGCAGAGCAGTACTTC.

The chain couples TRBV12-5 to TRBJ2-1; weak D call: TRBD1 (5 bases). The V gene's germline CDR1 is LGHNT and CDR2 FRNRAP. V lost 1 base and J lost 5, with 12 bases in between. CDR3 size: 15 residues. CDR3: CASGLGQGAHNEQFF. CDR3 nucleotide sequence: TGTGCTAGTGGTTTGGGGCAGGGCGCTCACAATGAGCAGTTCTTC. The full variable domain, rest sourced from reference TRBV12-5 and TRBJ2-1, is DARVTQTPRHKVTEMGQEVTMRCQPILGHNTVFWYRQTMMQGLELLAYFRNRAPLDDSGMPKDRFSAEMPDATLATLKIQPSEPRDSAVYFCASGLGQGAHNEQFFGPGTRLTVL.

J is TRBJ2-7 and V is TRBV14; D is unclear. CDR3 length equals 14 residues. Germline V lookup: CDR1 SGHDN, CDR2 FVKESK. V lost 1 base and J lost 4, with 11 bases in between. The CDR3 bases are TGTGCCAGCAGCCAAGGGCCGAATAGGTACGAGCAGTACTTC. This sequence encodes CASSQGPNRYEQYF.

The chain recombines TRBV14 with TRBJ1-2, with a possible D match to TRBD1 (6 bases). From germline, CDR1 is SGHDN and CDR2 FVKESK. The ends were cut back, 1 base at V and 6 bases at J, with 15 bases in the middle. There are 15 residues in the CDR3. The CDR3 sequence: CASSQVSQGWHGYTF. The CDR3 DNA sequence: TGTGCCAGCAGCCAAGTATCACAGGGATGGCATGGCTACACCTTC.

The rearrangement uses TRBV3-1 and TRBJ2-3; TRBD2 might be the D (6 bases). This CDR3 is built from 15 residues. Germline CDR1 and CDR2: LGHDT and YNNKEL (reference sequence). Trimming left V 4 bases short and J 2 bases short, with 13 bases between. DNA for the CDR3: TGTGCCAGCAGCCCCTTTGCGGGGTTCACAGATACGCAGTATTTT. Amino acids: CASSPFAGFTDTQYF.

This chain joins TRBV6-1 and TRBJ2-1; 8 bases agree with TRBD2. Looked up from germline, CDR1 is MNHNS and CDR2 is SASEGT. J lost 0 bases, V lost 6 bases, and 10 bases had no gene match. This CDR3 is 17 amino acids long. In DNA form, the CDR3 reads TGTGCCAGCAGAACAACTAGCGGCCTAAGCTCCTACAATGAGCAGTTCTTC. It yields the protein CASRTTSGLSSYNEQFF.

The chain carries TRBV15 and TRBJ2-5; 9 bases are shared with TRBD2. Germline lookup yields CDR1 LNHNV and CDR2 YYDKDF (reference sequence). The V segment lost 3 bases and the J segment 4 bases; nucleotides outside the gene matches: 3. The CDR3 loop spans 14 amino acids. CDR3: CATSRTSGTETQYF. CDR3 bases: TGTGCCACCAGCAGGACTAGCGGTACAGAGACCCAGTACTTC.

V usage is TRBV29-1 and J usage is TRBJ1-2, with TRBD1 identical over 8 bases. Germline CDR1 reads SQVTM; CDR2 reads ANQGSEA. J gave up 7 bases and V 3 bases, and 4 bases lay outside the gene matches. The CDR3 runs 12 residues. CDR3 nucleotides: TGCAGCGTTGACCCCACAGGGGGTGGCTACACCTTC. It translates to CSVDPTGGGYTF.

The chain couples TRBV11-2 to TRBJ2-3; D may be TRBD2 (6 bases). The CDR3 loop spans 15 amino acids. Germline values: CDR1 SGHAT, CDR2 FQNNGV. V was cut by 2 bases and J by 0 bases, with 9 bases left in between. The CDR3 loop is CASSLISGSTDTQYF. CDR3 DNA: TGTGCCAGCAGCTTAATTAGCGGAAGCACAGATACGCAGTATTTT.

This clonotype occurred a few times. The J gene is TRBJ2-7, the V gene TRBV24-1, with 9 bases identical to TRBD1. The J call may not be correct, given that the DNA end is closer to TRBJ2-5. The CDR3 length is 16 residues. CDR1 KGHDR and CDR2 SFDVKD come from the germline V gene. CDR3 loop: CATSASGQGKAETQYF. As DNA, the CDR3 is TGTGCCACCAGTGCTAGCGGACAGGGGAAGGCAGAGACCCAGTACTTC.

V is TRBV7-6 and J is TRBJ1-2; TRBD1 matches at 9 bases. V shed 5 bases and J 4 bases; nucleotides not matched to a gene: 5. This CDR3 has 14 amino acids. Germline V gene lookup returns CDR1 SGHVS and CDR2 FNYEAQ. This CDR3 is CASSQGQGTYGYTF. In DNA form, the CDR3 reads TGTGCCAGCAGCCAGGGACAGGGAACCTATGGCTACACCTTC.

The chain recombines TRBV7-9 with TRBJ2-1; a weak D match, TRBD1 (6 bases). Germline CDR1 and CDR2: SEHNR and FQNEAQ (reference sequence). The CDR3 consists of 15 residues. Trimming removed 3 bases from V and 7 bases from J, with 16 bases in between. In DNA, the CDR3 is TGTGCCAGCAGCTTCAGGGACACCAACTTAAATGAGCAGTTCTTC. Its protein is CASSFRDTNLNEQFF.

This chain links TRBV28 with TRBJ1-2; 7 positions match TRBD1. CDR1 is MDHEN and CDR2 is SYDVKM in the germline V gene. The CDR3 covers 12 residues. Trimming took 5 bases from V and 10 from J; bases not matched to a gene: 7. CDR3 residues: CASSPQTGPYTF. CDR3 nucleotides: TGTGCCAGCAGTCCCCAGACAGGGCCCTACACCTTC.

The V and J genes are TRBV12-3 or TRBV12-4 and TRBJ2-1; 12 bases fit TRBD1. V trimming: 4 bases; J trimming: 1 base; junction bases outside the gene matches: 20. The CDR3 has 22 amino acids. For the CDR3, the DNA is TGTGCCAGCAGTTCCTCGGGACAGGGGGCGCAGGGGGCTATAGGGTCCTACAATGAGCAGTTCTTC. Translating gives CASSSSGQGAQGAIGSYNEQFF.

This clonotype was detected only a few times. This rearrangement joins TRBV12-3 or TRBV12-4 to TRBJ2-3; TRBD1 matches at 10 bases. J was trimmed by 4 bases and V by 5 bases; bases with no gene match: 3. The CDR3 contains 14 residues. Here the CDR3 reads CASSAGTGADTQYF. The CDR3 DNA reads as TGTGCCAGCAGTGCCGGGACAGGGGCAGATACGCAGTATTTT.

V gene TRBV29-1 combines with J gene TRBJ2-1, with 7 bases identical to TRBD2. This CDR3 is 17 amino acids long. The V segment lost 1 base and the J segment 0 bases; nucleotides outside the gene matches: 9. Germline values: CDR1 SQVTM, CDR2 ANQGSEA. The CDR3 loop reads CSVEGGSSGPSYNEQFF. The CDR3, as DNA: TGCAGCGTTGAAGGGGGCTCTAGCGGACCCTCCTACAATGAGCAGTTCTTC.

The chain uses TRBV29-1 and TRBJ2-1, with 8 bases fitting TRBD2. CDR1 and CDR2 from the germline V gene are SQVTM and ANQGSEA. CDR3 length equals 13 residues. J was trimmed by 8 bases and V by 6 bases; bases with no gene match: 9. CDR3 sequence (DNA): TGCAGCGTAGGACCCGGGACTAGAGATGAGCAGTTCTTC. It translates to CSVGPGTRDEQFF.

This clonotype was counted between two and nine times. The gene calls are TRBV5-1 and TRBJ2-6; either TRBD1 or TRBD2 may fit D (5 bases each). There are 17 residues in the CDR3. Trimming cost V 6 bases and J 0 bases, with 16 bases left between them. Germline CDR1 is SGHRS and CDR2 is YFSETQ. Here the CDR3 DNA reads TGCGCCAGCAAGCCGGGGCTAACCTCCTCTGGGGCCAACGTCCTGACTTTC. Translated, it gives CASKPGLTSSGANVLTF.